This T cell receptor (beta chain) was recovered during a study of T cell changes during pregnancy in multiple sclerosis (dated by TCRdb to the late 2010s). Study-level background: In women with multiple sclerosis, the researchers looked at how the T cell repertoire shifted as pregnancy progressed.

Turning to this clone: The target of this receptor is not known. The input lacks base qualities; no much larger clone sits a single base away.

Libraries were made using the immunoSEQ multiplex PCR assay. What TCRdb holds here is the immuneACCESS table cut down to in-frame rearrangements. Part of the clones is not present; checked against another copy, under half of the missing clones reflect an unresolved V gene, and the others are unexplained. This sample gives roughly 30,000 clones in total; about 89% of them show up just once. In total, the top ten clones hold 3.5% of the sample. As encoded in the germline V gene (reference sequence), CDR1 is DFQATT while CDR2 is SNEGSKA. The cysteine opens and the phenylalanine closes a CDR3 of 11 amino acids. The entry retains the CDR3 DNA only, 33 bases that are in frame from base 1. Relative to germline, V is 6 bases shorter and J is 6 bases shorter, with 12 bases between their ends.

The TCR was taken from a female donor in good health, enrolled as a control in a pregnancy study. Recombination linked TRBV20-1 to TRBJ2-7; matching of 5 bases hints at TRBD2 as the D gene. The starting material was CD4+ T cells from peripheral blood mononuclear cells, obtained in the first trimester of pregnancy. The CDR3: CSAGAPLEQYF. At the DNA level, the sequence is TGCAGTGCGGGAGCCCCTCTCGAGCAGTACTTC.